The 21 T cell receptor beta chains below were found in one sample sequenced in a study of T cell repertoires in cytomegalovirus infection. TCRdb used MiXCR to reprocess the reads, holding one entry per CDR3 protein. This repertoire shows around 740,000 distinct CDR3 sequences, 35% found once; its top ten account for more than 2.5%. The sequenced material came from PBMCs. These receptors were obtained from a human donor in good health (CMV status not recorded). Some clones in this sample may be carry-over from other donors' samples.

This clonotype was detected only a few times. The rearrangement joins TRBV27 to TRBJ1-5, with a tentative D call TRBD1 (5 bases). Germline assignment: CDR1 MNHEY and CDR2 SMNVEV (reference sequence). V lost 5 bases and J lost 7, with 12 bases in between. This CDR3 spans 13 amino acids. Written as DNA, the CDR3 is TGTGCCAGCAGTCTGGACACCGGGCAGCCCCAGCATTTT. Protein: CASSLDTGQPQHF.

This chain links TRBV20-1 with TRBJ1-2; possible D gene TRBD1, 5 bases. The V gene lost 0 bases and the J gene lost 3 bases, with 11 bases spanning the gap. CDR3 size: 14 residues. Germline V gene data show CDR1 as DFQATT and CDR2 as SNEGSKA (reference sequence). The CDR3 sequence is CSARDPGYDYGYTF. The DNA of the CDR3 is TGCAGTGCTAGAGATCCAGGGTACGACTATGGCTACACCTTC.

This clonotype was seen a handful of times. V gene TRBV4-1 combines with J gene TRBJ2-3; TRBD2 agrees at 8 bases. V gave up 1 base and J gave up 5 bases; unmatched junction bases: 5. The CDR3 is 15 amino acids. Germline V gene lookup returns CDR1 MGHRA and CDR2 YSYEKL. The CDR3 DNA sequence: TGCGCCAGCAGCCAAGTCGGGGGGGCTGAAGATACGCAGTATTTT. Encoded protein: CASSQVGGAEDTQYF.

The chain couples TRBV20-1 to TRBJ2-3; D remains unclear. Germline lookup yields CDR1 DFQATT and CDR2 SNEGSKA (reference sequence). The V end lost 0 bases, the J end lost 2 bases, and 12 bases lay between the germline ends. CDR3 size: 15 residues. DNA for the CDR3: TGCAGTGCTAGAGATATGGGTCGGGTCACAGATACGCAGTATTTT. Protein: CSARDMGRVTDTQYF.

This rearrangement joins TRBV20-1 to TRBJ1-1; 12 nucleotides match TRBD1. Germline lookup yields CDR1 DFQATT and CDR2 SNEGSKA (reference sequence). The CDR3 is made up of 12 amino acids. CDR3 region: CSHSRDRGRTFF. The CDR3 DNA reads as TGCAGCCATTCCCGGGACAGGGGGCGGACTTTCTTT.

V is TRBV29-1 and J is TRBJ2-5; TRBD1 is a possible D gene (5 bases). Germline assignment: CDR1 SQVTM and CDR2 ANQGSEA. This CDR3 has 13 residues. V gave up 4 bases and J gave up 2 bases, with 11 bases separating them. DNA for the CDR3: TGCAGCGTTGTTGACGCAGGGCAAGAGACCCAGTACTTC. It codes for CSVVDAGQETQYF.

The rearrangement uses TRBV5-1 and TRBJ2-3; tentatively, D is TRBD2 (8 bases). The V end lost 4 bases, the J end lost 5 bases, and 17 bases lay between the germline ends. Germline values: CDR1 SGHRS, CDR2 YFSETQ. The CDR3 loop spans 15 amino acids. CDR3 DNA sequence: TGCGCCAGCAGCCGTAGCGGGACAGCTGGAGATACGCAGTATTTT. This gives the protein CASSRSGTAGDTQYF.

The chain links TRBV12-5 to TRBJ1-1; possible D gene TRBD1, 6 bases. Trimming took off 5 bases at V and 6 bases at J, with 16 bases between the two ends. This CDR3 region has 14 residues. Germline lookup yields CDR1 LGHNT and CDR2 FRNRAP. The CDR3 protein is CASGETGTQSEAFF. In nucleotides, the CDR3 is TGTGCTAGTGGTGAAACCGGGACACAGTCTGAAGCTTTCTTT. Full variable domain (outside the CDR3, taken from reference TRBV12-5 and TRBJ1-1): DARVTQTPRHKVTEMGQEVTMRCQPILGHNTVFWYRQTMMQGLELLAYFRNRAPLDDSGMPKDRFSAEMPDATLATLKIQPSEPRDSAVYFCASGETGTQSEAFFGQGTRLTVV.

The chain combines TRBV5-6 with TRBJ2-3; D possibly corresponds to TRBD1 (6 bases). The CDR3 runs 16 residues. Germline values: CDR1 SGHDT, CDR2 YYEEEE. V lost 0 bases and J lost 4, with 15 bases in between. CDR3 loop: CASSLVGGAKSDTQYF. CDR3 sequence (DNA): TGTGCCAGCAGCTTGGTTGGGGGCGCGAAGTCAGATACGCAGTATTTT.

This clonotype was counted only a few times. This chain links TRBV11-3 with TRBJ2-1, with TRBD1 as a possible D gene (6 bases). CDR1 and CDR2 (germline): SGHNT, YENEEA. The germline V and J ends were trimmed by 0 bases and 5 bases, with 14 bases remaining between them. This CDR3 has 16 residues. The chain's CDR3 is CASSLESTGANNEQFF. CDR3 DNA sequence: TGTGCCAGCAGCTTAGAGTCGACAGGAGCTAACAATGAGCAGTTCTTC. The whole variable domain, remainder taken from reference TRBV11-3 and TRBJ2-1, is EAGVVQSPRYKIIEKKQPVAFWCNPISGHNTLYWYLQNLGQGPELLIRYENEEAVDDSQLPKDRFSAERLKGVDSTLKIQPAELGDSAVYLCASSLESTGANNEQFFGPGTRLTVL.

This clonotype occurred many times. This chain joins TRBV7-8 and TRBJ2-7; 7 bases agree with TRBD1. V was clipped by 0 bases and J by 5 bases; unmatched bases: 4. The CDR3 loop spans 14 amino acids. CDR1 SGHVS and CDR2 FQNEAQ come from the germline V gene. CDR3 sequence (DNA): TGTGCCAGCAGCTTAGCGTGGGACAGTCACGAGCAGTACTTC. It encodes CASSLAWDSHEQYF.

J is TRBJ1-3 and V is TRBV9; no reliable D call. The CDR3 sequence is 16 residues long. Germline V gene lookup returns CDR1 SGDLS and CDR2 YYNGEE. V dropped 4 bases and J dropped 0 bases, with 14 bases sitting between them. The CDR3 DNA is TGTGCCAGCAGCCCCCGGATGGGGATCTCTGGAAACACCATATATTTT. Translating gives CASSPRMGISGNTIYF.

The chain links TRBV27 to TRBJ2-3; D not certain. CDR1 is MNHEY and CDR2 is SMNVEV in the germline V gene (reference sequence). With 2 bases removed from V and 0 bases from J, the gap between germline ends came to 12 bases. This CDR3 contains 16 residues. The CDR3 nucleotides are TGTGCCAGCAGTTTAAGAGAGAGCGCTAGCACAGATACGCAGTATTTT. Translation gives CASSLRESASTDTQYF.

Comments on this clonotype: One end of the junction does not line up with germline, which may come from a read error. This chain links TRBV7-2 with TRBJ1-2; TRBD1 aligns across 8 bases. Germline V gene data show CDR1 as SGHTA and CDR2 as FQGNSA. The CDR3 covers 14 residues. The CDR3 nucleotides are TGTGCCAGAAGCTTGGGACAGGTGTTGAGTGGCTACACCTTC. It is translated as CARSLGQVLSGYTF.

This clonotype appeared a few times. The chain recombines TRBV28 with TRBJ2-7, with TRBD2 as a possible D gene (5 bases). The germline V gene has CDR1 MDHEN and CDR2 SYDVKM. The CDR3 extends over 15 amino acids. The ends were cut back, 5 bases at V and 2 bases at J, with 16 bases in the middle. The CDR3 DNA sequence: TGTGCCAGCAGTCCCCACGTAGCGAAAGCCTACGAGCAGTACTTC. This encodes CASSPHVAKAYEQYF.

This clonotype was counted only a few times. This chain connects TRBV5-1 to TRBJ2-3, with a weak D call TRBD2 (6 bases). The CDR3 has 15 residues. Trimming left V 0 bases short and J 3 bases short, with 11 bases between. Germline CDR1 and CDR2: SGHRS and YFSETQ. The CDR3 DNA reads TGCGCCAGCAGCTTGGGGGCGGGACGGACAGATACGCAGTATTTT. Amino acid sequence: CASSLGAGRTDTQYF.

The rearrangement uses TRBV28 and TRBJ2-1; TRBD1 might be the D (7 bases). The ends were cut back, 2 bases at V and 6 bases at J, with 14 bases in the middle. CDR1 MDHEN and CDR2 SYDVKM come from the germline V gene. This CDR3 has 15 residues. In DNA form, the CDR3 reads TGTGCCAGCAGTTTAAGGCCAGGGGGGAGCAATGAGCAGTTCTTC. Translation gives CASSLRPGGSNEQFF. The full variable domain, rest sourced from reference TRBV28 and TRBJ2-1, is DVKVTQSSRYLVKRTGEKVFLECVQDMDHENMFWYRQDPGLGLRLIYFSYDVKMKEKGDIPEGYSVSREKKERFSLILESASTNQTSMYLCASSLRPGGSNEQFFGPGTRLTVL.

With regard to this clonotype: The conserved phenylalanine or tryptophan normally closing the CDR3 is absent here, so this likely arose from a read error. This chain links TRBV4-1 with TRBJ2-1, with 12 bases identical to TRBD2. Germline CDR1 is MGHRA and CDR2 is YSYEKL. The CDR3 totals 16 residues. V gave up 0 bases and J gave up 9 bases; unmatched junction bases: 6. The CDR3 loop reads CASSQDPGLAGFEQFC. CDR3 nucleotides: TGCGCCAGCAGCCAAGATCCTGGACTAGCGGGGTTTGAGCAGTTCTGC.

CDR3 protein: CASSSGVLHDEKLFF. The CDR3 coding sequence is TGTGCCAGCAGCTCTGGGGTCCTTCACGATGAAAAACTGTTTTTT. The chain links TRBV7-9 to TRBJ1-4; the D is unclear. In germline, CDR1 is SEHNR, CDR2 FQNEAQ (reference sequence). CDR3 length: 15 residues. Trimming left V 4 bases short and J 6 bases short, with 15 bases between.

The V gene is TRBV6-1, the J gene TRBJ1-2; D may be TRBD1 (6 bases). V was trimmed by 6 bases and J by 7 bases, leaving 15 bases between them. The CDR3 is 13 residues long. CDR1 MNHNS and CDR2 SASEGT come from the germline V gene. The CDR3 DNA follows: TGTGCCAGCAGACAGGGCCTGGTAGGTGGCTACACCTTC. This sequence encodes CASRQGLVGGYTF.

The chain uses TRBV15 and TRBJ1-1, with 7 bases matching TRBD1. The V gene's germline CDR1 is LNHNV and CDR2 YYDKDF (reference sequence). The CDR3 has 13 amino acids. Losses at the gene ends were 6 bases for V and 4 bases for J; bases not matched to a gene: 5. In nucleotides, the CDR3 is TGTGCCACCAGTCAGGGGGGCGGCACTGAAGCTTTCTTT. It encodes CATSQGGGTEAFF.